The sample holds a few counts of the clone carrying this T cell receptor beta chain. The antigen remains undetermined. These data originate in a study of coeliac disease. General study points: Lamina propria and intraepithelial cell fractions may contain each other's cells.

Sequencing was performed with immunoSEQ multiplex PCR; in TCRdb, only in-frame clones are kept and a portion is missing. The sample lists fewer than 6,500 clones, around 62% seen once, with roughly 8.4% in the top ten. The CDR3 contains 16 residues. V gave up 4 bases and J gave up 2 bases, with 15 bases separating them. In germline, CDR1 is ENHRY, CDR2 SYGVKD. The sequence was collected from a man in his sixties or seventies with active celiac disease. Input material: lymphocytes from the gut lamina propria. V and J are TRBV10-3 and TRBJ2-1; D ambiguous. CDR3 in amino acids: CAISGISLSTYNEQFF. The CDR3 DNA reads TGTGCCATCAGTGGAATATCTCTTTCTACCTACAATGAGCAGTTCTTC.